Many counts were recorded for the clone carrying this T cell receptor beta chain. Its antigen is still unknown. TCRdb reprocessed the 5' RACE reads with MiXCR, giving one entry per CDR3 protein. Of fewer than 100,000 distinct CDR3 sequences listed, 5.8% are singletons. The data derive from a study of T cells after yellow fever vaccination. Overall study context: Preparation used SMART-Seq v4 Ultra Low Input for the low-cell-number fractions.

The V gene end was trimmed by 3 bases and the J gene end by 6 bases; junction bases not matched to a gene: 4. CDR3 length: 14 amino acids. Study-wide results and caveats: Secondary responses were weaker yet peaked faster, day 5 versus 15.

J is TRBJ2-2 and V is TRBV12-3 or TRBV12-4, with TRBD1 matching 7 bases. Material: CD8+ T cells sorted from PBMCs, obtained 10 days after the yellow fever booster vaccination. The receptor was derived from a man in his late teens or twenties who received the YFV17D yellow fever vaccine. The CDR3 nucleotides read TGTGCCAGCAGTTTCGTAGGGGGCGCCGGGGAGCTGTTTTTT. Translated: CASSFVGGAGELFF.